This T cell receptor beta chain was sequenced during a study of CD8+CD57+ T cells in acquired aplastic anemia. Study as a whole: The study obtained an average of roughly 3 ug of DNA from sorted CD4+ and CD8+ cells.

The table lists this clonotype with a few counts. The antigen remains unidentified. Notes on the study in general: It was found that approximately 29 CD8+ CDR3 sequences were shared between patients and controls. The CD8+ Simpson's diversity of patients and controls was not significantly different.

The template for TCR beta VDJ and CDR3 sequence profiling was genomic DNA. TCRdb processed the reads anew with MiXCR; each CDR3 protein has one entry. The repertoire holds fewer than 250,000 distinct CDR3 sequences, with more than 45% as singletons. Flow cytometry had shown expanded CD8+CD57+ cells in the patients chosen for sequencing. There was no therapy given to any patient before the blood sampling took place. Sequenced: sorted CD4+, CD8+, or CD8+CD57+ T cells (not recorded which) from PBMCs. The receptor was derived from a human donor with aplastic anemia.

CDR3 loop: CASSRTGDSRMGNTIYF. CDR3 nucleotide sequence: TGTGCCAGCAGTCGCACGGGGGACTCGAGGATGGGAAACACCATATATTTT. This chain joins TRBV6-2 or TRBV6-3 and TRBJ1-3; perhaps TRBD1 as D (5 bases). V was trimmed by 5 bases and J by 4 bases, leaving 21 bases between them. Looked up from germline, CDR1 is MNHEY and CDR2 is SVGEGT. This CDR3 has 17 residues.